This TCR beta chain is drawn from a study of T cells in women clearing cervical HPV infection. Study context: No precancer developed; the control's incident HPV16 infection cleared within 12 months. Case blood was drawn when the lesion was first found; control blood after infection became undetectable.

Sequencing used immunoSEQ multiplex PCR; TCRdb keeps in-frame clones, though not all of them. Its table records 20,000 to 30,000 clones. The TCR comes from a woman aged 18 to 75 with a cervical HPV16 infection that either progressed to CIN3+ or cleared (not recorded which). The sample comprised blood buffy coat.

The DNA read from the CDR3 is TGCGCCAGCAGCTTGGGGGTTCAGGGCGAG. Translation: CASSLGVQGE. The CDR3 as a whole reads CASSLGVQGEQYF. The chain links TRBV5-1 to TRBJ2-7; perhaps TRBD1 as D (5 bases). The read terminates 3 residues before the CDR3 end, so the remaining end is supplied by the germline J gene. Per the germline V gene, CDR1 is SGHRS and CDR2 is YFSETQ. The germline V and J ends were trimmed by 0 bases and 6 bases, with 10 bases remaining between them. This CDR3 spans 13 amino acids.